The sequence of this T cell receptor (beta chain) was determined in a study of blood T cells in healthy people across ages. Trimming took 11 bases from V and 3 from J, leaving 20 bases between them. From germline, CDR1 is SNHLY and CDR2 FYNNEI. This CDR3 is 15 amino acids long. Primers used in a second PCR of about 7 to 12 cycles were a sample-barcoded 5' primer and a J-beta primer mix. TCRdb reanalysed the 5' RACE reads using MiXCR and keeps one entry per CDR3 protein. The sample holds hundreds of thousands of distinct CDR3 sequences, about 53% seen once. Study-wide points: More naive CD4+ cells and higher diversity marked long-lived donors relative to aged donors.

As regards this clonotype: What it binds is not known.

The rearrangement uses TRBV2 and TRBJ2-1; the D call may be TRBD1 or TRBD2 (5 bases each). The source material was blood. This TCR derives from a man aged 60 to 69 in good health. In DNA form, the CDR3 reads TGTGCCGGGGACGACTCGGGTTGGTTCTACAATGAGCAGTTCTTC. It yields the protein CAGDDSGWFYNEQFF.